Listed here is a single T cell receptor beta chain. The data were obtained in a study of blood T cell repertoires in COVID-19. Overall study: In each case, the material was cDNA or gDNA derived from T cells, B-cell-depleted T cells, or PBMCs.

The assay was immunoSEQ multiplex PCR, and TCRdb's table has in-frame clones only and misses some. The data hold roughly 100,000 clones, with 69% observed a single time. The sequencing sample was made of peripheral blood. The clonotype was recovered from a man older than 75 with acute or convalescent COVID-19.

CDR3: CASSMASTSGRGNEQFF. Here the CDR3 DNA reads TGTGCCAGTAGTATGGCCAGCACTAGCGGGAGGGGCAATGAGCAGTTCTTC. The chain recombines TRBV19 with TRBJ2-1; 13 nucleotides agree with TRBD2. The ends lost 3 bases at V and 6 bases at J; junction bases unmatched: 8. This CDR3 is built from 17 residues. CDR1 and CDR2 (germline): LNHDA, SQIVND (reference sequence).